This TCR beta chain is drawn from a study of blood T cell repertoires in COVID-19. Study-wide background: T cells, B-cell-depleted T cells, or PBMCs provided the cDNA or gDNA that served as material.

This clone was seen once. The CDR3 runs 13 residues. Germline CDR1 is ENHRY and CDR2 is SYGVKD. Measured with immunoSEQ multiplex PCR; TCRdb has only the in-frame clones, and not every one. The sample contains about 250,000 clones, roughly 85% of which appear only once. Enrolled through a virtual design, the participants were between 18 and 89 years of age and came from some 26 US areas. Participant reports of clinical history set cohort assignment. This receptor was obtained from a woman in her forties or fifties with acute COVID-19. The sequenced material came from PBMCs or T cells enriched from blood (not recorded which). The V call is TRBV10-3, the J call TRBJ1-5; maybe TRBD1 (5 bases). The CDR3 DNA reads as TGTGCATCCGGGGAGGGGAGCAATCAGCCCCAGCATTTT. Protein sequence: CASGEGSNQPQHF.